This T cell receptor beta chain was found in a study of molecular identifiers for immune sequencing clone quantification. Ten or more counts support this clonotype. Antigen specificity is unknown. V gave up 3 bases and J gave up 5 bases, with 18 bases separating them. The CDR3 length is 15 residues. CDR1 is SGHNT and CDR2 is YYREEE in the germline V gene (reference sequence). In TCRdb, the PCR reads were re-called with MiXCR into one record per CDR3 protein. Seen here are more than 250,000 distinct CDR3 sequences, about a fifth observed once, and the top ten hold approximately 0.8%. Study-level results: Identical TCR molecules that share a barcode could lead to an underestimation of highly expanded clone sizes.

V is TRBV5-4 and J is TRBJ2-7; D might be TRBD1 or TRBD2, each matching 6 bases. The sequencing input was naive CD8+ T cells from blood, with Jurkat cell RNA spiked in. Subset defined: FACS-sorted CD8+CD4-CCR7+CD45RA+ naive T cells. This clonotype originated in a human donor in good health. Some libraries in this study had Jurkat cell RNA spiked in. The CDR3 DNA reads as TGTGCCAGCAGCTGGGGGGCGGCGTCGGCGAACGAGCAGTACTTC. This encodes CASSWGAASANEQYF.